A single sample is the source of the 21 T cell receptor beta chains below, sequenced in a study of T-cell memory formation after mild COVID-19. TCRdb passed the 5' RACE reads through MiXCR, listing each CDR3 protein once. Of 300,000 to 400,000 distinct CDR3 sequences in the sample, around 27% were seen once. The sample consisted of PBMCs or a T cell subset sorted from them (not recorded which). These receptors originate from an adult woman who had mild COVID-19 (a few samples of this study predate the infection). Cell type and time point are not known.

The CDR3 DNA is TGCAGTGCTATACGACAGGGCCCAGATACGCAGTATTTT. Translating it yields CSAIRQGPDTQYF. The chain carries TRBV20-1 and TRBJ2-3; TRBD1 matches 7 bases. This CDR3 has 13 amino acids. In germline, CDR1 is DFQATT, CDR2 SNEGSKA (reference sequence). Trimming removed 4 bases from V and 4 bases from J; junction bases left unmatched: 5.

This clonotype was recorded only once. The gene calls are TRBV4-1 and TRBJ2-1; 8 positions agree with TRBD2. Germline CDR1 and CDR2: MGHRA and YSYEKL. The CDR3 is 14 amino acids. Trimming cost V 0 bases and J 7 bases; bases outside gene matches: 2. The CDR3 loop reads CASSQELAVNEQFF. CDR3 sequence (DNA): TGCGCCAGCAGCCAAGAACTAGCGGTGAATGAGCAGTTCTTC.

There are a few counts of this clonotype. This sequence joins TRBV6-1 and TRBJ1-1; D is unclear. The CDR3 runs to 13 residues. Trimming removed 1 base at V and 1 base at J, with 4 bases between. CDR1 MNHNS and CDR2 SASEGT come from the germline V gene. CDR3 in amino acids: CASSEVENTEAFF. The CDR3 DNA sequence: TGTGCCAGCAGTGAAGTTGAGAACACTGAAGCTTTCTTT.

About this clonotype: The limits of the CDR3 on the DNA are not certain, so only TCRdb's listed CDR3 is given. The chain carries TRBV7-9 and TRBJ2-2; TRBD1, as called in the table, went unchecked against the DNA. Germline V gene sequence: CDR1 SEHNR, CDR2 FQNEAQ (reference sequence). The CDR3 length is 14 residues, termini included. CDR3 residues: CASTSPRRAGELFF.

This clonotype was observed a few times. An end of the junction differs from the germline gene, which may be a read error. J is TRBJ1-3 and V is TRBV7-9; 7 bases line up with TRBD1. Germline CDR1 SEHNR, CDR2 FQNEAQ (reference sequence). The CDR3 extends over 17 amino acids. DNA of the CDR3: TGTGCCAGCGGCTTAGCCCCGGACAGGATCTCTGGAAACACCATATATTTT. Protein sequence: CASGLAPDRISGNTIYF.

This clonotype was counted between two and nine times. J is TRBJ1-2 and V is TRBV6-5, with TRBD1 matching 10 bases. Germline V gene lookup returns CDR1 MNHEY and CDR2 SVGAGI. Trimming took 0 bases from V and 3 from J; bases not matched to a gene: 1. The CDR3 runs to 15 residues. DNA for the CDR3: TGTGCCAGCAGTTACTCCGGGACAGGGGACTATGGCTACACCTTC. Its protein product is CASSYSGTGDYGYTF.

This clonotype came up a few times. This sequence joins TRBV29-1 and TRBJ2-3, with 11 bases matching TRBD1. J was trimmed by 5 bases and V by 0 bases; bases with no gene match: 4. Germline CDR1 is SQVTM and CDR2 is ANQGSEA. The CDR3 has 15 residues. The CDR3, as DNA: TGCAGCGTTGAAGAGGGGACAGGGGGAGGAGATACGCAGTATTTT. It is translated as CSVEEGTGGGDTQYF.

This clonotype was found a few times. The chain uses TRBV6-2 or TRBV6-3 and TRBJ1-1, with 7 bases identical to TRBD1. The CDR3 is 13 amino acids. The germline CDR1 and CDR2 sequences are MNHEY and SVGEGT. Trimming at V came to 5 bases and at J to 6 bases, leaving 6 bases not matched to a gene. The CDR3 here is CASSKDREAEAFF. The CDR3, as DNA: TGTGCCAGCAGTAAAGACAGGGAGGCTGAAGCTTTCTTT.

The table lists this clonotype with a few counts. This rearrangement joins TRBV19 to TRBJ1-1; the match to TRBD1 covers 7 bases. V lost 3 bases, J lost 0 bases, and 4 bases stayed unmatched. CDR1 and CDR2 (germline): LNHDA, SQIVND (reference sequence). The CDR3 contains 15 residues. CDR3 region: CASSISGTVNTEAFF. CDR3 nucleotide sequence: TGTGCCAGTAGTATTTCAGGGACAGTGAACACTGAAGCTTTCTTT.

This clonotype was counted many times. The chain has TRBV12-3 or TRBV12-4 and TRBJ2-3; TRBD2 matches at 10 bases. This CDR3 spans 15 amino acids. After removal of 6 bases from V and 3 bases from J, the junction contained 6 bases not matched to a gene. The CDR3 here is CASSLGAGGTDTQYF. As DNA, the CDR3 is TGTGCCAGCAGCTTGGGAGCGGGGGGGACAGATACGCAGTATTTT.

The chain carries TRBV12-3 or TRBV12-4 and TRBJ2-5; tentatively, D is TRBD2 (7 bases). The CDR3 extends over 12 amino acids. The V end lost 8 bases, the J end lost 3 bases, and 10 bases lay between the germline ends. CDR3 loop: CASRGAKETQYF. The CDR3 coding sequence is TGTGCCAGCCGGGGGGCCAAAGAGACCCAGTACTTC.

This clonotype was observed a handful of times. The rearrangement uses TRBV7-9 and TRBJ2-5; TRBD2 matches 8 bases. The germline CDR1 and CDR2 sequences are SEHNR and FQNEAQ (reference sequence). This CDR3 has 13 residues. V lost 4 bases and J lost 9; bases outside the gene matches: 7. The CDR3 sequence is CASSSSGLVAQYF. The CDR3 DNA sequence: TGTGCCAGCAGCTCCTCGGGACTAGTCGCCCAGTACTTC.

The J gene is TRBJ2-7, the V gene TRBV7-6, with 7 bases lining up with TRBD2. The V segment lost 1 base and the J segment 5 bases; nucleotides outside the gene matches: 14. The CDR3 is made up of 17 amino acids. CDR1 and CDR2 (germline): SGHVS, FNYEAQ. The CDR3 nucleotides read TGTGCCAGCAGCTTAGGGGAACTGGCGGGGGTTCGGGACGAGCAGTACTTC. Translation: CASSLGELAGVRDEQYF. Based on the CDR3 plus reference TRBV7-6 and TRBJ2-7, the full variable domain is GAGVSQSPRYKVTKRGQDVALRCDPISGHVSLYWYRQALGQGPEFLTYFNYEAQQDKSGLPNDRFSAERPEGSISTLTIQRTEQRDSAMYRCASSLGELAGVRDEQYFGPGTRLTVT.

The chain carries TRBV6-5 and TRBJ1-6; D not resolved. CDR1 and CDR2 from the germline V gene are MNHEY and SVGAGI. The ends were cut back, 6 bases at V and 4 bases at J, with 7 bases in the middle. The CDR3 spans 13 residues. The CDR3 coding sequence is TGTGCCAGCAGGGACCGATATAATTCACCCCTCCACTTT. Translating it yields CASRDRYNSPLHF.

The chain recombines TRBV7-8 with TRBJ1-2, with a tentative D call TRBD1 (6 bases). This CDR3 has 16 amino acids. Looked up from germline, CDR1 is SGHVS and CDR2 is FQNEAQ. V was trimmed by 5 bases and J by 6 bases, leaving 22 bases between them. The CDR3 sequence: CASSPSAYWGGHGYTF. CDR3 bases: TGTGCCAGCAGCCCCTCCGCTTATTGGGGGGGGCATGGCTACACCTTC.

As regards this clonotype: The junction shows a germline mismatch at one end, possibly a read error. The V call is TRBV29-1, the J call TRBJ2-1, with D possibly called TRBD1 or TRBD2 (7 bases each). Germline values: CDR1 SQVTM, CDR2 ANQGSEA. The CDR3 has 14 amino acids. The CDR3 DNA reads as TGCAGCGTTCAAGAGGCCAGGGGGGGCAATGAGCAGTTCTTC. This sequence encodes CSVQEARGGNEQFF.

V gene TRBV6-6 combines with J gene TRBJ2-3; 10 bases fit TRBD1. CDR3 length: 17 residues. Germline CDR1 reads MNHNY; CDR2 reads SVGAGI (reference sequence). The J segment lost 2 bases and the V segment lost 7 bases, leaving 12 bases of the junction unmatched. CDR3 nucleotide sequence: TGTGCCAGCATTCTACATCCGGGACAGGGGAACACAGATACGCAGTATTTT. It specifies CASILHPGQGNTDTQYF.

The chain combines TRBV7-9 with TRBJ1-2; 11 nucleotides match TRBD1. Per germline, CDR1 SEHNR and CDR2 FQNEAQ (reference sequence). With 4 bases clipped from V and 6 bases from J, the junction kept 7 bases outside the gene matches. The CDR3 has 15 amino acids. CDR3 in amino acids: CASSYAGTGGDGYTF. The CDR3 bases are TGTGCCAGCAGCTACGCCGGGACAGGGGGGGATGGCTACACCTTC.

This clonotype was picked up a small number of times. CDR3 residues: CATKSSGRRETQYF. CDR3 DNA: TGTGCCACCAAAAGTAGCGGGAGACGCGAGACCCAGTACTTC. The rearrangement uses TRBV24-1 and TRBJ2-5, with TRBD2 matching over 9 bases. The CDR3 loop spans 14 amino acids. The V and J ends lost 8 bases and 5 bases, in that order; junction bases with no gene match: 8. From germline, CDR1 is KGHDR and CDR2 SFDVKD.

This chain links TRBV25-1 with TRBJ2-5; either TRBD1 or TRBD2 may fit D (5 bases each). V lost 3 bases and J 3 bases, leaving 20 bases between the germline ends. The CDR3 has 17 amino acids. The germline V gene encodes CDR1 MGHDK and CDR2 SYGVNS. CDR3 sequence reads: CASSEGRGILLKETQYF. CDR3 bases: TGTGCCAGCAGTGAGGGACGGGGAATCCTTTTAAAAGAGACCCAGTACTTC.

The V gene is TRBV29-1, the J gene TRBJ1-1, with D maybe TRBD1 (5 bases). The V end was cut by 1 base, the J end by 5 bases, with 11 bases between. The CDR3 has 13 residues. In germline, CDR1 is SQVTM, CDR2 ANQGSEA. The chain's CDR3 is CSVEAGGVTEAFF. CDR3 DNA: TGCAGCGTTGAAGCCGGAGGGGTGACTGAAGCTTTCTTT.